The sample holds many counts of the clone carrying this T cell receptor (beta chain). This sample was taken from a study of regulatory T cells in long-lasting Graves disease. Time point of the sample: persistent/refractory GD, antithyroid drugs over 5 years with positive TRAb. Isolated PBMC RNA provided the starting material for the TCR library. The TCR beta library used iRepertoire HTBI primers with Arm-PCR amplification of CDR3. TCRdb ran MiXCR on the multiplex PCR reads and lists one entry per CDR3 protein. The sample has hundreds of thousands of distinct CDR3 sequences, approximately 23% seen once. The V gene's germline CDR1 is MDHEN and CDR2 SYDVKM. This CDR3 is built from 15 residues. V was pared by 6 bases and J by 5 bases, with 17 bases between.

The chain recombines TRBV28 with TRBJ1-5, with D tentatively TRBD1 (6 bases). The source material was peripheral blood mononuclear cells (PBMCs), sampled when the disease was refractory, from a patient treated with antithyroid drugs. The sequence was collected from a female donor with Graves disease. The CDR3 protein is CASRPTGLGDQPQHF. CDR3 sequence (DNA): TGTGCCAGCAGACCTACAGGGTTAGGAGATCAGCCCCAGCATTTT.